A selection of T cell receptor beta chains follows, all from one sample in a study of T cell changes during pregnancy in multiple sclerosis. Here immunoSEQ multiplex PCR was the method, and the copy in TCRdb shows in-frame clones only, minus some. The sample carries roughly 29,000 clones, roughly 89% recorded once. The material sequenced was CD8+ T cells from peripheral blood mononuclear cells, taken before pregnancy. The receptors were gathered from a female donor with multiple sclerosis, enrolled in a pregnancy study. Each CDR3 is given with its conserved first and last residue. A D gene is named only where the DNA matches it firmly. Rows give clone size only sometimes, using once, few, many, or a class for an expanded clone.

NA	TRBV7-2	TRBJ2-7	NA	CASSFRTDYEQYF	TGTGCCAGCAGCTTCCGGACAGATTACGAGCAGTACTTC
NA	TRBV6-5	TRBJ1-1	NA	CASSYNVDTEAFF	TGTGCCAGCAGTTATAACGTAGACACTGAAGCTTTCTTT
TRBD1	TRBV19	TRBJ1-3	NA	CASSAWTGVANTIYF	TGTGCCAGTAGTGCCTGGACAGGGGTCGCAAACACCATATATTTT
TRBD1	TRBV10-3	TRBJ2-7	NA	CAISEPQGPRYEQYF	TGTGCCATCAGTGAGCCACAGGGGCCCCGCTACGAGCAGTACTTC
NA	TRBV19	TRBJ2-1	NA	CASGYRVSSYNEQFF	TGTGCCAGTGGATACCGGGTGAGCTCCTACAATGAGCAGTTCTTC
TRBD2	TRBV10-3	TRBJ2-1	NA	CAIRQGGGGLDYNEQFF	TGTGCCATCAGACAAGGCGGGGGGGGTCTCGACTACAATGAGCAGTTCTTC
TRBD1	TRBV7-9	TRBJ2-7	NA	CATVHPGQGYYEQYF	TGTGCCACCGTACATCCGGGACAGGGGTACTACGAGCAGTACTTC
NA	TRBV7-9	TRBJ2-7	NA	CASSLVGVQGEQYF	TGTGCCAGCAGCTTAGTAGGGGTGCAAGGCGAGCAGTACTTC
TRBD1	TRBV2	TRBJ1-2	NA	CASRQDRFNYGYTF	TGTGCCAGCAGGCAGGACAGGTTTAACTATGGCTACACCTTC
NA	TRBV6-6	TRBJ2-7	NA	CASSYDGGVEQYF	TGTGCCAGCAGTTACGATGGGGGCGTAGAGCAGTACTTC
TRBD1	TRBV4-1	TRBJ1-4	NA	CASSQTGAPYEKLFF	TGCGCCAGCAGCCAAACAGGGGCGCCGTATGAAAAACTGTTTTTT
TRBD1	TRBV9	TRBJ2-7	NA	CASSVGTGPYEQYF	TGTGCCAGCAGCGTCGGGACAGGGCCCTACGAGCAGTACTTC
TRBD2	TRBV19	TRBJ2-5	NA	CASRELSGGILQETQYF	TGTGCCAGTAGGGAGCTGAGCGGGGGGATCCTCCAAGAGACCCAGTACTTC
NA	TRBV5-1	TRBJ2-7	NA	CASSFRSQSYEQYF	TGCGCCAGCAGCTTCCGGTCTCAATCCTACGAGCAGTACTTC
NA	TRBV6-4	TRBJ1-5	NA	CASSEAAGGNQPQHF	TGTGCCAGCAGTGAGGCGGCAGGGGGCAATCAGCCCCAGCATTTT
NA	TRBV7-9	TRBJ1-2	NA	CASSSPAGDGGYTF	TGTGCCAGCAGTTCGCCTGCAGGGGACGGGGGCTACACCTTC
TRBD2	TRBV30	TRBJ2-1	NA	CAWSPRGEQFF	TGTGCCTGGAGTCCGCGGGGGGAGCAGTTCTTC
TRBD2	TRBV5-1	TRBJ2-2	once	CASSLAGTSGVPGELFF	TGCGCCAGCAGCTTGGCCGGGACTAGCGGGGTCCCCGGGGAGCTGTTTTTT
NA	TRBV9	TRBJ2-5	NA	CASSPRSVAYPDWEETQYF	TGTGCCAGCAGCCCCCGTTCGGTGGCCTACCCGGACTGGGAGGAGACCCAGTACTTC
TRBD1	TRBV7-9	TRBJ2-7	NA	CASSNVVGTGTFEQYF	TGTGCCAGCAGCAACGTCGTTGGGACAGGGACGTTCGAGCAGTACTTC
TRBD1	TRBV4-3	TRBJ2-6	NA	CASSHQRTGNSSGANVLTF	TGCGCCAGCAGCCACCAACGGACAGGGAACTCCTCTGGGGCCAACGTCCTGACTTTC
NA	TRBV7-9	TRBJ1-2	once	CASSLEAWGLYGYTF	TGTGCCAGCAGCTTAGAGGCCTGGGGACTCTATGGCTACACCTTC
NA	TRBV13	TRBJ2-2	NA	CASSSGQTTGELFF	TGTGCCAGCAGCTCCGGACAGACAACCGGGGAGCTGTTTTTT
NA	TRBV6-4	TRBJ2-6	NA	CASSDHSGANVLTF	TGTGCCAGCAGTGATCACTCTGGGGCCAACGTCCTGACTTTC
NA	TRBV15	TRBJ1-5	NA	CATSTREGPQPQHF	TGTGCCACCAGCACCCGGGAGGGTCCTCAGCCCCAGCATTTT
TRBD2	TRBV27	TRBJ2-7	NA	CASRPLSGGVYEQYF	TGTGCCAGCAGGCCCCTTAGCGGGGGGGTTTACGAGCAGTACTTC
NA	TRBV9	TRBJ1-1	NA	CASSVVLSRENTEAFF	TGTGCCAGCAGCGTGGTGTTGTCCAGGGAGAACACTGAAGCTTTCTTT
TRBD1	TRBV11-2	TRBJ1-1	once	CASSPARGQGSNEAFF	TGTGCCAGCAGCCCCGCCCGAGGACAGGGGTCTAATGAAGCTTTCTTT
NA	TRBV5-1	TRBJ1-1	NA	CASSYWVGAGVTEAFF	TGCGCCAGCAGCTATTGGGTGGGGGCCGGGGTCACTGAAGCTTTCTTT
TRBD1	TRBV6-1	TRBJ2-1	NA	CASSRTGDTYNEQFF	TGTGCCAGCAGCAGAACAGGGGACACCTACAATGAGCAGTTCTTC
TRBD1	TRBV28	TRBJ1-4	NA	CASSLSGQINEKLFF	TGTGCCAGCAGTTTGTCGGGACAGATTAATGAAAAACTGTTTTTT
NA	TRBV19	TRBJ1-1	NA	CASSIAGGGTEAFF	TGTGCCAGTAGTATCGCGGGTGGAGGGACTGAAGCTTTCTTT
NA	TRBV10-3	TRBJ2-1	NA	CAITPGPYNEQFF	TGTGCCATCACCCCGGGTCCCTACAATGAGCAGTTCTTC
TRBD2	TRBV11-2	TRBJ2-1	few	CASSLGTSRYNEQFF	TGTGCCAGCAGCTTAGGGACTAGCAGATACAATGAGCAGTTCTTC
NA	TRBV7-9	TRBJ1-1	NA	CASSLINTEAFF	TGTGCCAGCAGCTTAATAAACACTGAAGCTTTCTTT
NA	TRBV6-5	TRBJ1-2	NA	CASSLQGIGGYTF	TGTGCCAGCAGTTTACAGGGAATCGGCGGCTACACCTTC
TRBD1	TRBV9	TRBJ1-4	many	CASSPFSTGSEKLFF	TGTGCCAGCAGCCCTTTCTCGACAGGGAGTGAAAAACTGTTTTTT
TRBD1	TRBV7-9	TRBJ2-7	NA	CASSLGTGAYEQYF	TGTGCCAGCAGCTTAGGGACAGGCGCTTACGAGCAGTACTTC
TRBD1	TRBV4-1	TRBJ1-4	NA	CASSPRDSSNEKLFF	TGCGCCAGCAGCCCCCGGGACAGCAGTAATGAAAAACTGTTTTTT
NA	TRBV19	TRBJ2-7	NA	CATDGGTSYEQYF	TGTGCCACCGACGGAGGCACCTCCTACGAGCAGTACTTC
NA	TRBV18	TRBJ2-7	NA	CASSPLGGSYEQYF	TGTGCCAGCTCACCTCTAGGGGGTTCCTACGAGCAGTACTTC
TRBD2	TRBV5-4	TRBJ2-1	NA	CASSRSGGVDNEQFF	TGTGCCAGCAGCCGGAGCGGGGGGGTAGACAATGAGCAGTTCTTC
TRBD1	TRBV7-2	TRBJ2-7	NA	CASSSDRVATYEQYF	TGTGCCAGCAGCTCGGACAGGGTTGCTACCTACGAGCAGTACTTC
TRBD2	TRBV30	TRBJ2-3	NA	CALSGAGPTDTQYF	TGTGCCCTCAGCGGGGCCGGGCCCACAGATACGCAGTATTTT
NA	TRBV4-1	TRBJ1-1	NA	CASSQARGLYTEAFF	TGCGCCAGCAGCCAAGCACGCGGACTGTACACTGAAGCTTTCTTT